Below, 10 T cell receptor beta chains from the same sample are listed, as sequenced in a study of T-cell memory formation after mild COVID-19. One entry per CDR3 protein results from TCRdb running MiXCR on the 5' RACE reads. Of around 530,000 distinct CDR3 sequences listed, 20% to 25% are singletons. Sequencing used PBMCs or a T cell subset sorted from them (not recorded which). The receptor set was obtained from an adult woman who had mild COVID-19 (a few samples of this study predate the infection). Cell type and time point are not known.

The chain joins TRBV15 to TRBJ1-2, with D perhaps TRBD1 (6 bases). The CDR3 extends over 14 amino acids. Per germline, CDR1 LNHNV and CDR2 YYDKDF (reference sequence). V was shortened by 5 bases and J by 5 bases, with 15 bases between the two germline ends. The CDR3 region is CATSPGAMPYGYTF. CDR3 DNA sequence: TGTGCCACCAGCCCAGGGGCAATGCCTTATGGCTACACCTTC. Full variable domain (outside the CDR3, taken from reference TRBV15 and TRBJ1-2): DAMVIQNPRYQVTQFGKPVTLSCSQTLNHNVMYWYQQKSSQAPKLLFHYYDKDFNNEADTPDNFQSRRPNTSFCFLDIRSPGLGDTAMYLCATSPGAMPYGYTFGSGTRLTVV.

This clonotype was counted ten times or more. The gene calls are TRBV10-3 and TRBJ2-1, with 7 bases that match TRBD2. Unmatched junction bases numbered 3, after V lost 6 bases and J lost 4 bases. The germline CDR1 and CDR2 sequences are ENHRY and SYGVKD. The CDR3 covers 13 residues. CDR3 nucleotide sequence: TGTGCCATCAGCTCCGGGGGGTACAATGAGCAGTTCTTC. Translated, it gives CAISSGGYNEQFF.

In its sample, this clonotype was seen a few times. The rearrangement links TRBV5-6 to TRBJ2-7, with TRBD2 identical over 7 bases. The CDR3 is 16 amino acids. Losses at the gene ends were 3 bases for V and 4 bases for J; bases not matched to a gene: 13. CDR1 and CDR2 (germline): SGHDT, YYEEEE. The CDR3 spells CASSWELLAETYEQYF. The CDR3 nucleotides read TGTGCCAGCAGCTGGGAGCTTCTAGCGGAGACTTACGAGCAGTACTTC.

CDR3 region: CASSQSIVRGPGQPQHF. The DNA of the CDR3 is TGCGCCAGCAGCCAGTCTATCGTCAGGGGGCCGGGTCAGCCCCAGCATTTT. The chain links TRBV4-1 to TRBJ1-5, with 8 bases identical to TRBD1. The V gene end was trimmed by 3 bases and the J gene end by 6 bases; junction bases not matched to a gene: 13. Germline V gene lookup returns CDR1 MGHRA and CDR2 YSYEKL. The CDR3 has 17 residues.

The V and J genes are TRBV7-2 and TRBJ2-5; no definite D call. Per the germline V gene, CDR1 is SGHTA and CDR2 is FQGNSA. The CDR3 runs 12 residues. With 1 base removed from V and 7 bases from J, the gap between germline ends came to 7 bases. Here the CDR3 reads CASSLVTVTQYF. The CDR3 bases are TGTGCCAGCAGCTTAGTAACTGTGACCCAGTACTTC.

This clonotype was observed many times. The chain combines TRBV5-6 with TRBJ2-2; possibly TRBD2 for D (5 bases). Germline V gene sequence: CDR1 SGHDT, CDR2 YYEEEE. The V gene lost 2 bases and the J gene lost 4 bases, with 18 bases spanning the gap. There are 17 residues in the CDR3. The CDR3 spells CASSLIELGSRTGELFF. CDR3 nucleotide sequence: TGTGCCAGCAGCTTAATCGAACTAGGATCGCGCACCGGGGAGCTGTTTTTT.

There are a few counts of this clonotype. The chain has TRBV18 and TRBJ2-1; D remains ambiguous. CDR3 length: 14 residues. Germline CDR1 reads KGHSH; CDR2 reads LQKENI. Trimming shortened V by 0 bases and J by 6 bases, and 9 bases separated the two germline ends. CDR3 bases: TGTGCCAGCTCACCACCAGGGCGCCCCAATGAGCAGTTCTTC. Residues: CASSPPGRPNEQFF.

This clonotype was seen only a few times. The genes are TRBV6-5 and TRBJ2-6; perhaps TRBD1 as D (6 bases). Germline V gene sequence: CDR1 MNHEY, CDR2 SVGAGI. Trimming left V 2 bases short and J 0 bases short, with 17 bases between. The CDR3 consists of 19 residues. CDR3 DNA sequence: TGTGCCAGCAGTTACGGTGCAGGGGTCGCTCTCTCTGGGGCCAACGTCCTGACTTTC. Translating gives CASSYGAGVALSGANVLTF.

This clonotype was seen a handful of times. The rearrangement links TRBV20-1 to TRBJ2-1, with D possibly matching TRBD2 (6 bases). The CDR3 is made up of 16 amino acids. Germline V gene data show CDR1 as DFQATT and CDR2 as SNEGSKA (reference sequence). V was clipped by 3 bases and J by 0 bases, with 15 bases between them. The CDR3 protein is CSASYQRVSSYNEQFF. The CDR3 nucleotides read TGCAGTGCTAGTTATCAGCGGGTGAGCTCCTACAATGAGCAGTTCTTC.

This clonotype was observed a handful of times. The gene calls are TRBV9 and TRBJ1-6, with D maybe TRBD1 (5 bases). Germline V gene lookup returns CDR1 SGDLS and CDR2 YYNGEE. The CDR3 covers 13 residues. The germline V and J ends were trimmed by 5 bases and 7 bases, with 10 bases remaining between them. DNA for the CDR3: TGTGCCAGCAGTCGGGACCAGAATTCACCCCTCCACTTT. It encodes CASSRDQNSPLHF.